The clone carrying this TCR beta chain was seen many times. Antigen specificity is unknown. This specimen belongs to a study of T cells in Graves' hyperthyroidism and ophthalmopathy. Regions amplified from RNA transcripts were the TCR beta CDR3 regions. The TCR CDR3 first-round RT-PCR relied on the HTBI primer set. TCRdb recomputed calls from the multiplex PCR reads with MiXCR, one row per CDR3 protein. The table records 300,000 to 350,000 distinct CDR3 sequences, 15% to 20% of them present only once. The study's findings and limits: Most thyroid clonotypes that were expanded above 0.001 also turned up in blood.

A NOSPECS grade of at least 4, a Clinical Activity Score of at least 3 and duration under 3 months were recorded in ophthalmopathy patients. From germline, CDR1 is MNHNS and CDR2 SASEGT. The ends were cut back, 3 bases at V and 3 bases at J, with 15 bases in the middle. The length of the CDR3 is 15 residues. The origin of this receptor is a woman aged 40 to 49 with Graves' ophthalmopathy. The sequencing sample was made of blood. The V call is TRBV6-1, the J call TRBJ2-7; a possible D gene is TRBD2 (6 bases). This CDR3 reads CASSESGGAHYEQYF. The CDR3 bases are TGTGCCAGCAGTGAGTCCGGAGGGGCCCACTACGAGCAGTACTTC.